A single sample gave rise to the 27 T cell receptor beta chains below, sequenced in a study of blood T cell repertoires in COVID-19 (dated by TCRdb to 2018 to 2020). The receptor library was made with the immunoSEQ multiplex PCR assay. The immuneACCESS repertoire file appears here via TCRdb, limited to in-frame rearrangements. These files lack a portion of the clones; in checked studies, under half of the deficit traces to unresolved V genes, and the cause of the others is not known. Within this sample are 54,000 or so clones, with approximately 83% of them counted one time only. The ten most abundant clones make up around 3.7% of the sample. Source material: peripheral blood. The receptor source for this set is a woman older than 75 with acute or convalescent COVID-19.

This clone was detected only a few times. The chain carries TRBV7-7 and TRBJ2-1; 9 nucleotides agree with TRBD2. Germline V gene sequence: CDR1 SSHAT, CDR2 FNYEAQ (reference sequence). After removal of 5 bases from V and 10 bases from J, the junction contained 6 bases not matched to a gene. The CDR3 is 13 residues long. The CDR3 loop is CASSLLTSGEQFF. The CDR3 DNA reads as TGTGCCAGCAGCCTCCTTACTAGCGGGGAGCAGTTCTTC.

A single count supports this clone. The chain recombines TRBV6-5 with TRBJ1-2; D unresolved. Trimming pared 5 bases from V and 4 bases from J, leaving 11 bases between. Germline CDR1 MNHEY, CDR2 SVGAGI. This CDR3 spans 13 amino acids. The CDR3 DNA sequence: TGTGCCAGCAGTAAACAGTCCCTCTATGGCTACACCTTC. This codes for CASSKQSLYGYTF.

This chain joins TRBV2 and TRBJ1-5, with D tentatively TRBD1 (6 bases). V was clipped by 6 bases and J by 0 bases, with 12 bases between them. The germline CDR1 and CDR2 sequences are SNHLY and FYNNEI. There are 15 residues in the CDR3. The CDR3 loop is CASRGTILSNQPQHF. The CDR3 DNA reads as TGTGCCAGCAGAGGGACAATCCTTAGCAATCAGCCCCAGCATTTT.

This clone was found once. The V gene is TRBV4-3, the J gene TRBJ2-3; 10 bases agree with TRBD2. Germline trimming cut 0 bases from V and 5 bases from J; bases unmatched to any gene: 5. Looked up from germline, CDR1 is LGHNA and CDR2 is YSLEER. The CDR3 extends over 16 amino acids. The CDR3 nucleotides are TGCGCCAGCAGCCAAGATAGCGGGGGGAATGGAGATACGCAGTATTTT. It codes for CASSQDSGGNGDTQYF.

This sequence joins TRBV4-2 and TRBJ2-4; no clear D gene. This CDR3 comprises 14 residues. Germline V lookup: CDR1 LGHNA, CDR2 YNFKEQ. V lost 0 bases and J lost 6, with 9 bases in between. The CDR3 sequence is CASSQDQVPNIQYF. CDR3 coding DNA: TGTGCCAGCAGCCAAGATCAGGTGCCAAACATTCAGTACTTC.

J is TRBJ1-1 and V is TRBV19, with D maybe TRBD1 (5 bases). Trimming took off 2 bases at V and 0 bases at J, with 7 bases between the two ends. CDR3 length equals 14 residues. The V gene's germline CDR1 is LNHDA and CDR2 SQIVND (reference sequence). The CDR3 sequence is CASSIKTVNTEAFF. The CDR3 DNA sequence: TGTGCCAGTAGTATAAAGACAGTGAACACTGAAGCTTTCTTT.

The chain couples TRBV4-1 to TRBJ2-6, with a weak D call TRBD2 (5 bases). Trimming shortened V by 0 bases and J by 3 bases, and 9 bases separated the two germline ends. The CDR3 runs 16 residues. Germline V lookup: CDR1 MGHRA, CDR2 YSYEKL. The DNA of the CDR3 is TGCGCCAGCAGCCAAGAGCGGGCGGGTGGGGCCAACGTCCTGACTTTC. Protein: CASSQERAGGANVLTF.

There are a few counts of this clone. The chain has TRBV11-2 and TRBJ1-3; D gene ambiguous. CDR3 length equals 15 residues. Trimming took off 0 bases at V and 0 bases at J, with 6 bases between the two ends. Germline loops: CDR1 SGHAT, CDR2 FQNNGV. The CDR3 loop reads CASSLELSSGNTIYF. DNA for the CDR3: TGTGCCAGCAGCTTAGAGCTGAGCTCTGGAAACACCATATATTTT.

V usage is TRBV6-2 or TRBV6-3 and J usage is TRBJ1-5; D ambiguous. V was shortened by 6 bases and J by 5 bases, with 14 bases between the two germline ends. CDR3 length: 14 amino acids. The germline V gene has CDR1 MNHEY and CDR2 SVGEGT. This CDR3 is CASSSPRPHQPQHF. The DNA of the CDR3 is TGTGCCAGCAGCTCCCCCCGTCCCCATCAGCCCCAGCATTTT.

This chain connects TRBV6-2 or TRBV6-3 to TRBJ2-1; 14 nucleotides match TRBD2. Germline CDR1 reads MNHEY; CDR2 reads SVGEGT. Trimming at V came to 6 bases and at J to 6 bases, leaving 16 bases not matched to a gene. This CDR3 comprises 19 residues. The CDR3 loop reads CASSLRTSGRSTSRNEQFF. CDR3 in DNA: TGTGCCAGCAGCCTTCGGACTAGCGGGAGGAGTACGTCCCGCAATGAGCAGTTCTTC.

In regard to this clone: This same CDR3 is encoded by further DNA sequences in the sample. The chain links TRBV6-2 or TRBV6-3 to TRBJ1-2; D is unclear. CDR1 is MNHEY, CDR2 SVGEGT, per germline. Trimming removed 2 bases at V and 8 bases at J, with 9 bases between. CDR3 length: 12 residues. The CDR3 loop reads CASSYGGYGYTF. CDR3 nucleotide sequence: TGTGCCAGCAGTTACGGAGGGTACGGCTACACCTTC.

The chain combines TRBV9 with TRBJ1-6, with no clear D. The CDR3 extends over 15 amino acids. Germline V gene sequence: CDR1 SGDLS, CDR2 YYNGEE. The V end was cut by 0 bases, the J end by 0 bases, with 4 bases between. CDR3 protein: CASSVGSSYNSPLHF. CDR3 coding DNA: TGTGCCAGCAGCGTAGGGAGCTCCTATAATTCACCCCTCCACTTT.

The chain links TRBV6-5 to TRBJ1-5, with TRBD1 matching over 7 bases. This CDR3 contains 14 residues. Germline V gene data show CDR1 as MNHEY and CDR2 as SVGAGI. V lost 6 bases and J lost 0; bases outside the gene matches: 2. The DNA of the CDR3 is TGTGCCAGCAGGGGGACAGATAGCAATCAGCCCCAGCATTTT. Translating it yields CASRGTDSNQPQHF.

CDR3 loop: CASSALGGTTTDTQYF. The CDR3, as DNA: TGTGCCAGCAGCGCCCTTGGTGGGACAACGACAGATACGCAGTATTTT. The chain combines TRBV9 with TRBJ2-3; possibly TRBD1 for D (6 bases). This CDR3 region has 16 residues. The V end lost 3 bases, the J end lost 3 bases, and 17 bases lay between the germline ends. Germline V lookup: CDR1 SGDLS, CDR2 YYNGEE.

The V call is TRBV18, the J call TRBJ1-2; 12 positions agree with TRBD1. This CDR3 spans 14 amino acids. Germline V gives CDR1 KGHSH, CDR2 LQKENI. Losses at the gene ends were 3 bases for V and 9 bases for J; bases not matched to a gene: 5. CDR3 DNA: TGTGCCAGCTCACCCTGGGACAGGGGGCAGAGCTACACCTTC. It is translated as CASSPWDRGQSYTF.

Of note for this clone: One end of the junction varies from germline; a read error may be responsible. For the CDR3, the DNA is TGTGCCAGCACCTTAGCGGGAGTCACCGGGGAGCTGTTTTTT. Translating gives CASTLAGVTGELFF. V and J are TRBV7-3 and TRBJ2-2, with 9 bases identical to TRBD2. This CDR3 has 14 residues. The germline V gene encodes CDR1 SGHTA and CDR2 FQGTGA.

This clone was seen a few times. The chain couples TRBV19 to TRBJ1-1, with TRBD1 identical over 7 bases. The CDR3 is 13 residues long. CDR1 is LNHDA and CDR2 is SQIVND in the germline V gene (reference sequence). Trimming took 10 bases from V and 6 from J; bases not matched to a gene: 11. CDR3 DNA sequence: TGTGCCACGGCGAGGGACAGCGGGTCTGAAGCTTTCTTT. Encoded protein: CATARDSGSEAFF.

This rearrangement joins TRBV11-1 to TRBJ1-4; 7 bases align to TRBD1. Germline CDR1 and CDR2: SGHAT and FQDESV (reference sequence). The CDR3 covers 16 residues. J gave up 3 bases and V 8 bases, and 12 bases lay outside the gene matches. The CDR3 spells CASLDTGVLPNEKLFF. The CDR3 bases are TGTGCCAGCCTGGACACAGGGGTCCTACCTAATGAAAAACTGTTTTTT.

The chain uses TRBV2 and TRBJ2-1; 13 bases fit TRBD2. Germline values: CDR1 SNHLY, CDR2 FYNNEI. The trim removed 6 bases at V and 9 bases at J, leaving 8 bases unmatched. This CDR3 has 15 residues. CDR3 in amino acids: CASSALAGGPGEQFF. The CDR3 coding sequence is TGTGCCAGCAGCGCACTAGCGGGGGGGCCGGGTGAGCAGTTCTTC.

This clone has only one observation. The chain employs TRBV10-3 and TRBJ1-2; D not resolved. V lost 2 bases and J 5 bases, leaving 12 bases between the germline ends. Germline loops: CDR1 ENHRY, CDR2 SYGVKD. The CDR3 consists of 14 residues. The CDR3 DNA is TGTGCCATCAGTGAGCCCGGAGACCTTTATGGCTACACCTTC. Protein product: CAISEPGDLYGYTF.

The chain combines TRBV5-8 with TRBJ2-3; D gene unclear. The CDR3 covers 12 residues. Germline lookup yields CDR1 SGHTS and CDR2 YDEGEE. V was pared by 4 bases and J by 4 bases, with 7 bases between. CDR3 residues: CASSNRADTQYF. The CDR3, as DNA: TGTGCCAGCAGCAACCGGGCAGATACGCAGTATTTT.

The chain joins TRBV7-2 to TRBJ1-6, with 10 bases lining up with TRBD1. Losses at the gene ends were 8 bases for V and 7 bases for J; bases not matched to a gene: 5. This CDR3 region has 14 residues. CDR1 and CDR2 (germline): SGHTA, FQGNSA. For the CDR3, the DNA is TGTGCCAGCCAGAGGGACAGGGGAAATTCACCCCTCCACTTT. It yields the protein CASQRDRGNSPLHF.

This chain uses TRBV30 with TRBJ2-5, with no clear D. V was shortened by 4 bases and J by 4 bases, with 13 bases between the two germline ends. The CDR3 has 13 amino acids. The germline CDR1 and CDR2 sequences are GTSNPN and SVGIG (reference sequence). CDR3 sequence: CAWNHRGGETQYF. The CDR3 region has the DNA TGTGCCTGGAACCACCGCGGCGGAGAGACCCAGTACTTC.

The CDR3 DNA reads TGTGCCAGCAGCCCGGGACAGGCGAACACTGAAGCTTTCTTT. Translation: CASSPGQANTEAFF. The chain links TRBV7-3 to TRBJ1-1; 8 positions match TRBD1. From germline, CDR1 is SGHTA and CDR2 FQGTGA. The CDR3 extends over 14 amino acids. Trimming removed 5 bases from V and 1 base from J; junction bases left unmatched: 3.

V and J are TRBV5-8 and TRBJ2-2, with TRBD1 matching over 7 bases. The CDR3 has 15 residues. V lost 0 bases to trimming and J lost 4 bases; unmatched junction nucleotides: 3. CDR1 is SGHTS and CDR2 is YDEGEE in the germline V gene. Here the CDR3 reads CASSLEGAITGELFF. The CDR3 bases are TGTGCCAGCAGCTTGGAGGGGGCGATCACCGGGGAGCTGTTTTTT.

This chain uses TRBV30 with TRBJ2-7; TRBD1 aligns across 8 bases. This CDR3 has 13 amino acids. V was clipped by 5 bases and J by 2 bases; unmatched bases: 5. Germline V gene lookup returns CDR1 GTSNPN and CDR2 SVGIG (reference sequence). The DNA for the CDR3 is TGTGCCTGGGGCGCAGGGGGCCCCTACGAGCAGTACTTC. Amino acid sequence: CAWGAGGPYEQYF.

CDR3 region: CATSGWSGYNEQFF. CDR3 coding DNA: TGTGCCACCAGCGGATGGAGCGGCTACAATGAGCAGTTCTTC. The chain combines TRBV15 with TRBJ2-1; a weak D match, TRBD2 (5 bases). Trimming took off 5 bases at V and 3 bases at J, with 11 bases between the two ends. Per germline, CDR1 LNHNV and CDR2 YYDKDF (reference sequence). This CDR3 spans 14 amino acids.